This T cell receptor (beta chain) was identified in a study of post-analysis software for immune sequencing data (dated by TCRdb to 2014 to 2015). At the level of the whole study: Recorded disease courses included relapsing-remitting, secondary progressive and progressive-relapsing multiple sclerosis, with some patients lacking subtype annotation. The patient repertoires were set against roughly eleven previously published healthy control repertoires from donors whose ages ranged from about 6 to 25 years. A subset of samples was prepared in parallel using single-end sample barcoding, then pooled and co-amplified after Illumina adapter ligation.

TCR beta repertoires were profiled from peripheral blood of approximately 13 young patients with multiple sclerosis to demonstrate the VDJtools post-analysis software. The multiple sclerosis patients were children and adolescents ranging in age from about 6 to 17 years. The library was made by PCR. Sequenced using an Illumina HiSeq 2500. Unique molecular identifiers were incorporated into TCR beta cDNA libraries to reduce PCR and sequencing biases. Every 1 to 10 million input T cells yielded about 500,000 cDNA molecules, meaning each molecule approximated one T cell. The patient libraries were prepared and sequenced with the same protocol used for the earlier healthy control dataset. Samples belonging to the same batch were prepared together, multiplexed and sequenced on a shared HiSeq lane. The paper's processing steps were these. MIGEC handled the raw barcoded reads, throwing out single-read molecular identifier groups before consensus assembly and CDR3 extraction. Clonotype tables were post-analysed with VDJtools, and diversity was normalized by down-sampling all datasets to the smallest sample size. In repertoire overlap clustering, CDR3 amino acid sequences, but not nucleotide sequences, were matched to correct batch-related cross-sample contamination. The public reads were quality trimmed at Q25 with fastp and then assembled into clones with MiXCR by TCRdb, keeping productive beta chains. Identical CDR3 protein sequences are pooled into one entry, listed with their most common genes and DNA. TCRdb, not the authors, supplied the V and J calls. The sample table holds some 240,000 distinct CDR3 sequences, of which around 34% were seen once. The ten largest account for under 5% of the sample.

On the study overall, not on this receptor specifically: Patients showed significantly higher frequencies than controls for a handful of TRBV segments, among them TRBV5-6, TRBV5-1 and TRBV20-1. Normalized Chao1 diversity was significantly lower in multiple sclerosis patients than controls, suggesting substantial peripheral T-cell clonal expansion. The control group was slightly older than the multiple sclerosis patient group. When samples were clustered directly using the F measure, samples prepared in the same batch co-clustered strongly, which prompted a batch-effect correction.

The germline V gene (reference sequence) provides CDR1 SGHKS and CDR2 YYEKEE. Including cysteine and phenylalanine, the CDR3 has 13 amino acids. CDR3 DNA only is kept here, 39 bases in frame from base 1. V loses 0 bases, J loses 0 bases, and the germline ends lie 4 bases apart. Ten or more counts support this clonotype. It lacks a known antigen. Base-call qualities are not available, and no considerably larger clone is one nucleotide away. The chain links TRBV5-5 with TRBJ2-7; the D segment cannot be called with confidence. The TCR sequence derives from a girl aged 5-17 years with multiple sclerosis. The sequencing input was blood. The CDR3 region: CASSLEASYEQYF. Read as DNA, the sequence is TGTGCCAGCAGCTTGGAGGCCTCCTACGAGCAGTACTTC.